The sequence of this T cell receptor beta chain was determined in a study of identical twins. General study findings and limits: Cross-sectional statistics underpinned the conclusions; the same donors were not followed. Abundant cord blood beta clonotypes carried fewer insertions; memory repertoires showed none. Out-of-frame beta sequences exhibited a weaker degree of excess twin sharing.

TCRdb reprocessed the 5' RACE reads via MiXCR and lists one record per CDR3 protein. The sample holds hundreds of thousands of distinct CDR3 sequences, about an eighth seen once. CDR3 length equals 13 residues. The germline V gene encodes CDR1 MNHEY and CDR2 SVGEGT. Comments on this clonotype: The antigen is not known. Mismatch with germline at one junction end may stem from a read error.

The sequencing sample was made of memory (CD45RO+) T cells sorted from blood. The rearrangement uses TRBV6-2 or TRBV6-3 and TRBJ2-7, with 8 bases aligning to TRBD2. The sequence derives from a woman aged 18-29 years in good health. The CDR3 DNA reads TGTGCCAGCCAATCGAGCGGGAGAGTTCCCCGTGGCTTC. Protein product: CASQSSGRVPRGF.